What follows describes a single T cell receptor beta chain. V lost 5 bases to trimming and J lost 1 base, with 8 bases between them. Germline lookup yields CDR1 GTSNPN and CDR2 SVGIG (reference sequence). CDR3 length: 12 residues. The data were taken from a study of patients and donors after allogeneic stem cell transplantation. MiXCR was run by TCRdb on the RT-PCR reads, yielding one entry per CDR3 protein. The sample holds 920,000 or so distinct CDR3 sequences, about 20% seen once. The origin of this receptor is a human donor who was either an allogeneic HSCT recipient or a stem cell or donor lymphocyte infusion donor (not recorded which). It is not recorded whose cells these are; they may come from a transplant donor. The V call is TRBV30, the J call TRBJ1-2, with no clear D. Sequenced input: blood, either unsorted or a sorted T cell fraction (not recorded which). The CDR3 DNA reads as TGTGCCTGGTCTCGTGTTAACTATGGCTACACCTTC. This codes for CAWSRVNYGYTF.